These 5 T cell receptor beta chains share one sample of origin, sequenced in a study of CD8+ T cells in alopecia areata. cDNA reverse transcribed from extracted RNA served as the sequencing template. Assay: immunoSEQ multiplex PCR; the TCRdb copy retains only in-frame clones and omits some. The table lists some 220,000 clones, about 58% of them singletons. Described treatment: oral pan-JAK inhibitor, 5-10 mg twice daily. The sequenced sample was CD4+ T cells sorted from blood, obtained at week 4, from a patient treated with tofacitinib. These receptors were obtained from a human donor with alopecia areata.

About this clone itself: Other nucleotide sequences in the sample specify the same CDR3. The chain couples TRBV15 to TRBJ2-1; no clear D. This CDR3 region has 12 residues. The germline V gene encodes CDR1 LNHNV and CDR2 YYDKDF (reference sequence). Trimming removed 3 bases at V and 4 bases at J, with 4 bases between. CDR3 in amino acids: CATSSGYNEQFF. Here the CDR3 DNA reads TGTGCCACCAGCAGTGGGTACAATGAGCAGTTCTTC.

The chain is built from TRBV7-3 and TRBJ1-1, with D tentatively TRBD1 (6 bases). Trimming cost V 6 bases and J 4 bases, with 15 bases left between them. The CDR3 totals 14 residues. Germline CDR1 and CDR2: SGHTA and FQGTGA. CDR3 sequence reads: CASRQTGRSTEAFF. The CDR3 nucleotides read TGTGCCAGCAGACAGACAGGTCGCAGCACTGAAGCTTTCTTT.

J is TRBJ1-1 and V is TRBV9; no reliable D call. The CDR3 spans 14 residues. Trimming removed 2 bases from V and 0 bases from J, with 8 bases in between. Germline values: CDR1 SGDLS, CDR2 YYNGEE. CDR3 bases: TGTGCCAGCAGCGTTTCTGGACTGAACACTGAAGCTTTCTTT. The encoded protein is CASSVSGLNTEAFF.

The V and J genes are TRBV5-1 and TRBJ1-2; 9 bases agree with TRBD1. The V segment lost 4 bases and the J segment 8 bases; nucleotides outside the gene matches: 6. CDR1 is SGHRS and CDR2 is YFSETQ in the germline V gene. The CDR3 sequence is 13 residues long. CDR3: CASSVGTGYGYTF. The CDR3 coding sequence is TGCGCCAGCAGCGTCGGGACAGGGTACGGCTACACCTTC.

This clone has just one count. This chain connects TRBV29-1 to TRBJ2-6; D is tentatively TRBD1 or TRBD2 (5 bases each). This CDR3 region has 15 residues. Germline V gives CDR1 SQVTM, CDR2 ANQGSEA. Deletions cut 3 bases from V and 0 bases from J, with 9 bases between. The CDR3 sequence is CSVDGTNSGANVLTF. The DNA of the CDR3 is TGCAGCGTTGACGGGACCAACTCTGGGGCCAACGTCCTGACTTTC.